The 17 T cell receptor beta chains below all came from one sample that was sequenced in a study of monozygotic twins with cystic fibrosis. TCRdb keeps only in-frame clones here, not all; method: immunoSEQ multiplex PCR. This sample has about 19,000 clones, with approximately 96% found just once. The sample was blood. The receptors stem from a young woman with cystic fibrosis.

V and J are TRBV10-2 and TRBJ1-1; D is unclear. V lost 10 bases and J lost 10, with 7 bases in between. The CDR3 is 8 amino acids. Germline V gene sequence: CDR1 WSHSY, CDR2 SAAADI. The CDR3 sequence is CATQGAFF. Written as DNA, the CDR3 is TGCGCCACCCAAGGAGCTTTCTTT.

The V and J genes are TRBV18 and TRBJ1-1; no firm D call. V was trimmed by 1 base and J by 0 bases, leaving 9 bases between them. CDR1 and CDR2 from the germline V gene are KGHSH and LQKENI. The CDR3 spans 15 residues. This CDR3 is CASSPLNGVNTEAFF. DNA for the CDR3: TGTGCCAGCTCACCACTGAATGGAGTGAACACTGAAGCTTTCTTT.

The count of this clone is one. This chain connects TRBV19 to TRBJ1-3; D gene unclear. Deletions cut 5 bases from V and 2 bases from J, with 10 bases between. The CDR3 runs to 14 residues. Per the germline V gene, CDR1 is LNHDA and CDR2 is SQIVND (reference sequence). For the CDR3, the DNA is TGTGCCAGTAGTCTCCCGGGAACTGGAAACACCATATATTTT. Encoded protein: CASSLPGTGNTIYF.

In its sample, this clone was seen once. The CDR3 spells CASNRDRGQETQYF. In DNA form, the CDR3 reads TGTGCCAGCAACCGGGACAGGGGTCAAGAGACCCAGTACTTC. The chain links TRBV6-4 to TRBJ2-5; 10 bases agree with TRBD1. The germline V gene encodes CDR1 MRHNA and CDR2 SNTAGT. V dropped 7 bases and J dropped 2; count of bases not matched to a gene: 4. The CDR3 extends over 14 amino acids.

The CDR3, as DNA: TGTGCCATCAGCACGTCAGGACTAGCCGCCGCGGAGACCCAGTACTTC. Encoded protein: CAISTSGLAAAETQYF. The chain employs TRBV10-3 and TRBJ2-5, with 8 bases fitting TRBD2. V was pared by 6 bases and J by 5 bases, with 14 bases of the junction left unmatched. Germline CDR1 reads ENHRY; CDR2 reads SYGVKD. The CDR3 has 16 residues.

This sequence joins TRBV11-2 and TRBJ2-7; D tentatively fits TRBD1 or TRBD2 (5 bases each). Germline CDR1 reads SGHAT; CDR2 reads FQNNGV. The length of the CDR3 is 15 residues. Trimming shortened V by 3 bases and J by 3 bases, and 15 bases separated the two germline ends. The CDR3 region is CASSFRAGTIYEQYF. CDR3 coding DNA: TGTGCCAGCAGCTTTCGGGCAGGGACCATCTACGAGCAGTACTTC.

Written as DNA, the CDR3 is TGTGCCAGCAGCCTAGCGGGGTTGACAGATACGCAGTATTTT. It yields the protein CASSLAGLTDTQYF. The genes are TRBV2 and TRBJ2-3; 9 nucleotides agree with TRBD2. Losses at the gene ends were 6 bases for V and 3 bases for J; bases not matched to a gene: 4. CDR3 length: 14 amino acids. The V gene's germline CDR1 is SNHLY and CDR2 FYNNEI.

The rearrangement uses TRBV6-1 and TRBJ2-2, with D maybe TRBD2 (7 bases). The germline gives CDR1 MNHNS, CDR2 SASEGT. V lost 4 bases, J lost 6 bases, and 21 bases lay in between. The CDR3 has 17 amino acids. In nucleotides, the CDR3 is TGTGCCAGCAGTGCCCTTCCGGGGGGCCGCGTTGCCGGGGAGCTGTTTTTT. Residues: CASSALPGGRVAGELFF.

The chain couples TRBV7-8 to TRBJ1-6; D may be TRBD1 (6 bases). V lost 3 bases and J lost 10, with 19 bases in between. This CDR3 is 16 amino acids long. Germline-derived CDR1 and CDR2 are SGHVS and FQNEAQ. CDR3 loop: CASSLGTGQSSSPLHF. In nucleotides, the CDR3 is TGTGCCAGCAGCTTGGGCACAGGGCAATCAAGCTCACCCCTCCACTTT.

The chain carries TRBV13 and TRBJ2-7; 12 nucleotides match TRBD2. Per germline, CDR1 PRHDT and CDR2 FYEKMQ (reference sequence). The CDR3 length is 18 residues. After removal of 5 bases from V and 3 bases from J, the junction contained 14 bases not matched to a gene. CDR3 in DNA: TGTGCCAGCAGCCAAACCTCTAGCGGGGGGGCCCGGTACTACGAGCAGTACTTC. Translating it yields CASSQTSSGGARYYEQYF.

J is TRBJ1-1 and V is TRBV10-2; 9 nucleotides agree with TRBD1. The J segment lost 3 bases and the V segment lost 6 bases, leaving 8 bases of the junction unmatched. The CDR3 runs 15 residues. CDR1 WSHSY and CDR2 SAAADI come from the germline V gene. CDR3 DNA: TGCGCCAGCAGAACCGGGACAGGGTTTGACACTGAAGCTTTCTTT. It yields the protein CASRTGTGFDTEAFF.

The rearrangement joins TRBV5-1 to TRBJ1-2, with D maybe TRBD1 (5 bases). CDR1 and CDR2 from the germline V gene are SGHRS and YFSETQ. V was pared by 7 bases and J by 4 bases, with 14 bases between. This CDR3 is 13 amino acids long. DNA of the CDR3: TGCGCCAGCGCGGGACCCCAGTTCTATGGCTACACCTTC. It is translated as CASAGPQFYGYTF.

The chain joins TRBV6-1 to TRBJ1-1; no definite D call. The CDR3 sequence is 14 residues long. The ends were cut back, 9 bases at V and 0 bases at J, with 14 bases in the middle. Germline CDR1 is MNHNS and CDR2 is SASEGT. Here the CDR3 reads CASTSRRVNTEAFF. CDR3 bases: TGTGCCAGTACGAGCCGGAGAGTGAACACTGAAGCTTTCTTT.

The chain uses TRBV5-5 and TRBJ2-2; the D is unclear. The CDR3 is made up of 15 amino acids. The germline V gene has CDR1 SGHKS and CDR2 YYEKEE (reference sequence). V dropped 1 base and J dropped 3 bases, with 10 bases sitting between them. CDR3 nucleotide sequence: TGTGCCAGCAGCTTGTATCCGTCTGACACCGGGGAGCTGTTTTTT. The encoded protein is CASSLYPSDTGELFF.

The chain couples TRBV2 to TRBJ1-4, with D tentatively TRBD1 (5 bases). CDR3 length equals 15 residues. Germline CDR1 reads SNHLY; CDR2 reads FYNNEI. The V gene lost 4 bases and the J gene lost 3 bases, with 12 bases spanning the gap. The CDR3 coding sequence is TGTGCCAGCAGTGCCAGGGATGTTGCTAATGAAAAACTGTTTTTT. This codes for CASSARDVANEKLFF.

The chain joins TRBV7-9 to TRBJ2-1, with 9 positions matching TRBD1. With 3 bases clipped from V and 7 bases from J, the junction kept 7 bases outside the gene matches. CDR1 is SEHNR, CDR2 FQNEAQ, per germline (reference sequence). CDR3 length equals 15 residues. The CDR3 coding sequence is TGTGCCAGCAGCTTGACAGGGGGTCTTACGAATGAGCAGTTCTTC. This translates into CASSLTGGLTNEQFF.

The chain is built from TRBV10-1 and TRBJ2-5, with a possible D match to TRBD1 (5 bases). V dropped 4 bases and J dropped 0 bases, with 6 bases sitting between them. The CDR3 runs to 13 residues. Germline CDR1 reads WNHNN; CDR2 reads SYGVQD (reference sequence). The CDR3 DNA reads TGCGCCAGCAGTGGACAGTACCAAGAGACCCAGTACTTC. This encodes CASSGQYQETQYF.